Listed below are T cell receptor beta chains from one sample, sequenced in a study of T cell changes during pregnancy in multiple sclerosis. Method: immunoSEQ multiplex PCR; TCRdb's copy keeps in-frame clones and lacks some. The data show under 50,000 clones, with 91% seen just once and 2.5% to 3% held by the top ten. The sample in question was CD8+ T cells from peripheral blood mononuclear cells, obtained in the second trimester of pregnancy. The source of these receptors is a female donor with multiple sclerosis, enrolled in a pregnancy study. Each CDR3 is given with its conserved first and last residue. The D gene is left open where the match is weak. A row's size may be missing; if present it is once, few, many or a size class.

>TRBJ2-1|-|TRBD1|TRBV19
CASQTSGTGGGNEQFF
TGTGCCAGTCAAACGAGCGGGACAGGGGGTGGGAATGAGCAGTTCTTC
>TRBJ1-2|-|TRBD1|TRBV4-1
CASSQVTGRYGYTF
TGCGCCAGCAGCCAAGTGACAGGGAGGTATGGCTACACCTTC
>TRBJ2-7|-|TRBD1|TRBV5-4
CASTEAGGYEQYF
TGTGCCAGCACGGAGGCAGGGGGCTACGAGCAGTACTTC
>TRBJ1-1|-|-|TRBV7-3
CASSLTQGSTEAFF
TGTGCCAGCAGCTTAACCCAGGGGTCCACTGAAGCTTTCTTT
>TRBJ1-6|-|-|TRBV6-5
CASSYPGDSSPLHF
TGTGCCAGCAGTTATCCAGGGGATAGTTCACCCCTCCACTTT
>TRBJ1-2|-|-|TRBV9
CASSPTSNYGYTF
TGTGCCAGCAGCCCAACATCGAACTATGGCTACACCTTC
>TRBJ2-2|-|TRBD1|TRBV6-1
CAGTGGADTGELFF
TGTGCCGGAACAGGGGGCGCGGACACCGGGGAGCTGTTTTTT
>TRBJ2-7|-|TRBD1|TRBV5-1
CASSFGQGLAYEQYF
TGCGCCAGCAGCTTCGGACAGGGATTAGCCTACGAGCAGTACTTC
>TRBJ2-1|-|TRBD2|TRBV30
CAWRGGLANSYNEQFF
TGTGCCTGGAGGGGGGGACTAGCGAACTCCTACAATGAGCAGTTCTTC
>TRBJ2-7|-|TRBD1|TRBV7-9
CASSRRDREREQYF
TGTGCCAGCAGTCGCCGGGACAGGGAAAGGGAGCAGTACTTC
>TRBJ2-1|-|TRBD2|TRBV7-3
CASSLEGTSGGDNEQFF
TGTGCCAGCAGCTTAGAAGGGACTAGCGGGGGGGACAATGAGCAGTTCTTC
>TRBJ2-7|-|TRBD2|TRBV4-2
CASSQNRGGTYEQYF
TGTGCCAGCAGCCAAAACCGGGGAGGGACCTACGAGCAGTACTTC
>TRBJ2-2|-|TRBD2|TRBV6-6
CASSYVAGGPGGELFF
TGTGCCAGCAGTTACGTCGCGGGGGGGCCGGGCGGGGAGCTGTTTTTT
>TRBJ2-5|many|TRBD1|TRBV6-4
CASSPAAGTGGLQETQYF
TGTGCCAGCAGTCCGGCGGCGGGGACAGGGGGCCTTCAAGAGACCCAGTACTTC
>TRBJ2-7|-|-|TRBV7-2
CASSPGGYEQYF
TGTGCCAGCAGCCCTGGGGGGTACGAGCAGTACTTC
>TRBJ2-2|-|TRBD2|TRBV5-6
CASSFGRTGELFF
TGTGCCAGCAGCTTCGGGAGGACCGGGGAGCTGTTTTTT
>TRBJ1-2|-|TRBD1|TRBV9
CASSVVDRVDYGYTF
TGTGCCAGCAGCGTGGTAGACAGGGTGGACTATGGCTACACCTTC
>TRBJ1-1|-|-|TRBV7-9
CASSPAHRFSKSMNTEAFF
TGTGCCAGCAGCCCCGCCCACAGGTTCTCCAAATCCATGAACACTGAAGCTTTCTTT
>TRBJ2-7|-|-|TRBV15
CATSTPGTKGYEQYF
TGTGCCACCAGCACTCCCGGGACAAAAGGGTACGAGCAGTACTTC
>TRBJ2-7|once|-|TRBV15
CATSRDLGGAHEQYF
TGTGCCACCAGCAGAGATTTGGGCGGGGCTCACGAGCAGTACTTC
>TRBJ2-7|-|TRBD1|TRBV4-3
CASSQEDRGSYEQYF
TGCGCCAGCAGCCAAGAGGACAGGGGCTCCTACGAGCAGTACTTC